This TCR beta chain emerged from a study of T cell responses to AZD1222 COVID-19 vaccine. The CDR3 sequence is 18 residues long. The V gene end was trimmed by 0 bases and the J gene end by 0 bases; junction bases not matched to a gene: 7. Germline V gives CDR1 SGDLS, CDR2 YYNGEE. Study conclusions and caveats: The study sampled repertoires only after the peak T cell response. Donors skewed white British and female; clonal diversity was possibly underestimated. The number of AZD1222 recipients seropositive at baseline was only 6 or 7.

Details on this clone: Antigen unknown.

TCRdb's table, derived via immunoSEQ multiplex PCR, lists solely in-frame clones and lacks some. Of 110,000 to 150,000 clones listed, 80% to 95% are singletons. This receptor was identified in an adult who received the AZD1222 COVID-19 vaccine. The input for sequencing was peripheral blood, taken 28 days after the second AZD1222 dose. V is TRBV9 and J is TRBJ2-1; 9 bases match TRBD2. The CDR3 DNA reads as TGTGCCAGCAGCGTAGCAGGGGCTAGCGGGGCCTCCTACAATGAGCAGTTCTTC. Translated: CASSVAGASGASYNEQFF.